Listed here are 18 T cell receptor beta chains from one sample, sequenced in a study of blood T cell repertoires in COVID-19. Sequencing was performed with immunoSEQ multiplex PCR; in TCRdb, only in-frame clones are kept and a portion is missing. This sample carries roughly 150,000 clones, about four fifths of them seen once, and the ten largest clones take under 15%. The material sequenced was peripheral blood. These receptors came from a man between 70 and 80 years old who had recovered from COVID-19.

This rearrangement joins TRBV6-2 or TRBV6-3 to TRBJ1-6, with 8 positions matching TRBD1. Germline CDR1 MNHEY, CDR2 SVGEGT. With 4 bases clipped from V and 10 bases from J, the junction kept 6 bases outside the gene matches. The CDR3 sequence is 14 residues long. The CDR3 reads CASSWTGSNSPLHF. CDR3 sequence (DNA): TGTGCCAGCAGTTGGACAGGGTCAAACTCACCCCTCCACTTT.

The J gene is TRBJ2-1, the V gene TRBV7-2; D might be TRBD2 (5 bases). The CDR3 has 14 amino acids. V lost 4 bases and J 8 bases, leaving 15 bases between the germline ends. Germline V gene lookup returns CDR1 SGHTA and CDR2 FQGNSA. This CDR3 reads CASSSRAVGDEQFF. CDR3 bases: TGTGCCAGCAGCTCCCGGGCCGTCGGGGATGAGCAGTTCTTC.

The chain links TRBV30 to TRBJ1-3; 9 bases line up with TRBD1. J was trimmed by 0 bases and V by 5 bases; bases with no gene match: 5. Germline assignment: CDR1 GTSNPN and CDR2 SVGIG (reference sequence). This CDR3 is built from 15 residues. CDR3 loop: CAWDRGIFSGNTIYF. The CDR3 DNA is TGTGCCTGGGACAGGGGGATATTCTCTGGAAACACCATATATTTT.

The chain carries TRBV11-2 and TRBJ1-4; TRBD1 is a possible D gene (5 bases). The V and J ends lost 7 bases and 3 bases respectively, with 18 bases between them. Germline loops: CDR1 SGHAT, CDR2 FQNNGV. The CDR3 covers 16 residues. CDR3 coding DNA: TGTGCCAGCACGCGGGGGGGACTCTTGGCTAATGAAAAACTGTTTTTT. Its protein product is CASTRGGLLANEKLFF.

The J gene is TRBJ2-7, the V gene TRBV7-6, with D maybe TRBD2 (5 bases). Germline CDR1 reads SGHVS; CDR2 reads FNYEAQ. The ends were cut back, 5 bases at V and 3 bases at J, with 17 bases in the middle. There are 15 residues in the CDR3. The CDR3 spells CASSHAAGKLYEQYF. The CDR3 coding sequence is TGTGCCAGCAGCCACGCGGCGGGTAAGCTCTACGAGCAGTACTTC.

V is TRBV6-2 or TRBV6-3 and J is TRBJ1-2, with 7 bases matching TRBD1. V shed 5 bases, J shed 5 bases, and the junction held 8 bases outside the gene matches. The CDR3 is 14 amino acids. CDR1 MNHEY and CDR2 SVGEGT come from the germline V gene. CDR3 in DNA: TGTGCCAGCAGTCCGGGGACAGTCGGATATGGCTACACCTTC. Its translation: CASSPGTVGYGYTF.

This chain links TRBV28 with TRBJ2-7, with D hard to call. V lost 3 bases and J 0 bases, leaving 6 bases between the germline ends. The germline gives CDR1 MDHEN, CDR2 SYDVKM. The CDR3 contains 13 residues. CDR3 bases: TGTGCCAGCAGTTTTCCGAGCTCCTACGAGCAGTACTTC. Amino acids: CASSFPSSYEQYF.

The chain joins TRBV5-1 to TRBJ2-1; TRBD1 matches 7 bases. The germline V gene has CDR1 SGHRS and CDR2 YFSETQ. J lost 0 bases, V lost 2 bases, and 5 bases had no gene match. This CDR3 has 16 residues. The CDR3 DNA follows: TGCGCCAGCAGCTTTTCGTCAGGGGGCTCCTACAATGAGCAGTTCTTC. Translation gives CASSFSSGGSYNEQFF.

The rearrangement joins TRBV5-6 to TRBJ1-3, with D hard to call. Germline CDR1 SGHDT, CDR2 YYEEEE. CDR3 length equals 15 residues. V shed 4 bases and J shed 0 bases, with 11 bases lying between them. Written as DNA, the CDR3 is TGTGCCAGCAGCCGGGTGGATCTCTCTGGAAACACCATATATTTT. Its protein product is CASSRVDLSGNTIYF.

The V and J genes are TRBV18 and TRBJ1-2; D gene uncertain. The length of the CDR3 is 13 residues. CDR1 KGHSH and CDR2 LQKENI come from the germline V gene. Trimming took off 2 bases at V and 6 bases at J, with 10 bases between the two ends. The chain's CDR3 is CASSPETRDGYTF. As DNA, the CDR3 is TGTGCCAGCTCACCAGAGACTAGAGATGGCTACACCTTC.

J is TRBJ2-1 and V is TRBV9; D is ambiguous. Germline-derived CDR1 and CDR2 are SGDLS and YYNGEE. V was shortened by 8 bases and J by 0 bases, with 9 bases between the two germline ends. This CDR3 region has 13 residues. CDR3 sequence (DNA): TGTGCCAGTAACCGAGGCTCCTACAATGAGCAGTTCTTC. It specifies CASNRGSYNEQFF.

The gene calls are TRBV18 and TRBJ2-5; 10 nucleotides align to TRBD2. V dropped 3 bases and J dropped 2; count of bases not matched to a gene: 9. The CDR3 spans 17 residues. In germline, CDR1 is KGHSH, CDR2 LQKENI. This CDR3 is CASSPPSTSGWQETQYF. The CDR3 DNA reads TGTGCCAGCTCACCGCCCTCGACTAGCGGGTGGCAAGAGACCCAGTACTTC. Full variable domain (outside the CDR3, taken from reference TRBV18 and TRBJ2-5): NAGVMQNPRHLVRRRGQEARLRCSPMKGHSHVYWYRQLPEEGLKFMVYLQKENIIDESGMPKERFSAEFPKEGPSILRIQQVVRGDSAAYFCASSPPSTSGWQETQYFGPGTRLLVL.

This clone has just a few counts. The CDR3 DNA reads TGTGCCAGCAGGGAACAGGGGATGGTGGCCGGGGAGCTGTTTTTT. It translates to CASREQGMVAGELFF. The J gene is TRBJ2-2, the V gene TRBV7-9; 7 nucleotides line up with TRBD1. V trimming: 6 bases; J trimming: 6 bases; junction bases outside the gene matches: 10. The CDR3 runs to 15 residues. Germline V CDR1 and CDR2: SEHNR, FQNEAQ (reference sequence).

V usage is TRBV6-5 and J usage is TRBJ2-5, with a possible D match to TRBD1 (6 bases). V was shortened by 6 bases and J by 2 bases, with 16 bases between the two germline ends. Looked up from germline, CDR1 is MNHEY and CDR2 is SVGAGI. The CDR3 is made up of 15 amino acids. The CDR3: CASSPNRQAQETQYF. CDR3 nucleotides: TGTGCCAGCAGCCCAAATAGACAGGCGCAAGAGACCCAGTACTTC.

This rearrangement joins TRBV19 to TRBJ1-1; 11 bases are shared with TRBD1. The V and J ends lost 11 bases and 3 bases, in that order; junction bases with no gene match: 8. CDR3 length: 14 amino acids. The germline V gene encodes CDR1 LNHDA and CDR2 SQIVND (reference sequence). DNA of the CDR3: TGTGCCTTTTGGCGGACAGGGGGCTACACTGAAGCTTTCTTT. It encodes CAFWRTGGYTEAFF. The full variable domain, rest sourced from reference TRBV19 and TRBJ1-1, is DGGITQSPKYLFRKEGQNVTLSCEQNLNHDAMYWYRQDPGQGLRLIYYSQIVNDFQKGDIAEGYSVSREKKESFPLTVTSAQKNPTAFYLCAFWRTGGYTEAFFGQGTRLTVV.

V gene TRBV2 combines with J gene TRBJ2-7, with TRBD1 as a possible D gene (5 bases). Germline V CDR1 and CDR2: SNHLY, FYNNEI. V lost 7 bases, J lost 0 bases, and 13 bases lay in between. The CDR3 has 14 amino acids. The chain's CDR3 is CASTGNAISYEQYF. Written as DNA, the CDR3 is TGTGCCAGCACAGGGAACGCTATCTCCTACGAGCAGTACTTC.

This clone was counted only a few times. The CDR3 reads CASSPSTGGSYNEQFF. The CDR3 DNA follows: TGCGCCAGCAGCCCCTCTACAGGGGGCTCCTACAATGAGCAGTTCTTC. The V gene is TRBV5-1, the J gene TRBJ2-1, with 8 bases that match TRBD1. The length of the CDR3 is 16 residues. Trimming at V came to 4 bases and at J to 0 bases, leaving 6 bases not matched to a gene. Germline assignment: CDR1 SGHRS and CDR2 YFSETQ.

The J gene is TRBJ2-3, the V gene TRBV29-1; a weak D match, TRBD2 (7 bases). The germline gives CDR1 SQVTM, CDR2 ANQGSEA. This CDR3 is 14 amino acids long. V gave up 6 bases and J gave up 2 bases, with 15 bases separating them. CDR3 sequence reads: CSVRGRDNTDTQYF. The CDR3 nucleotides are TGCAGCGTCCGGGGGAGGGACAACACAGATACGCAGTATTTT.